This T cell receptor (beta chain) came from a study of shared clonotypes between healthy human individuals. Overall study results and limits: Richness estimates generally favored naive over memory subsets.

The CDR3 totals 14 residues. Germline values: CDR1 SGHNT, CDR2 YYREEE (reference sequence). Trimming left V 4 bases short and J 6 bases short, with 15 bases between. Generated by immunoSEQ multiplex PCR, the TCRdb table keeps only in-frame clones and is missing some. The sample includes about 1.4 million clones, over 95% of them seen just once. As for this clone: The antigen remains undetermined.

V is TRBV5-4 and J is TRBJ2-3; D remains ambiguous. This clonotype originated in a man aged 25-45 years in good health. The sequenced sample consisted of naive CD4+ T cells sorted from blood. Subset indicated: CD45RA+ positively selected. In DNA form, the CDR3 reads TGTGCCAGCAGCCTCCAGGTCAGCAGCGATACGCAGTATTTT. This encodes CASSLQVSSDTQYF.